A single sample is the source of the 14 T cell receptor beta chains below, sequenced in a study of radiation and T cells in renal cell carcinoma. Assay used: immunoSEQ multiplex PCR; TCRdb lists only in-frame clones, some missing. This sample yields about 90,000 clones, of which 84% are seen a single time; 7.2% belongs to the top ten. Described time point: blood 4 weeks post-SBRT, at nephrectomy. Treatment here: 15 Gy SBRT to primary tumor, nephrectomy 4 weeks later. The input for sequencing was blood, taken from a patient whose treatment included radiotherapy and nephrectomy. These receptors all come from a man in his 60s with renal cell carcinoma.

V usage is TRBV6-5 and J usage is TRBJ2-1; TRBD2 agrees at 8 bases. The CDR3 has 15 amino acids. J lost 3 bases, V lost 2 bases, and 3 bases had no gene match. Germline CDR1 and CDR2: MNHEY and SVGAGI. CDR3 region: CASSYGTRDYNEQFF. DNA of the CDR3: TGTGCCAGCAGTTACGGGACTAGGGACTACAATGAGCAGTTCTTC.

This chain connects TRBV10-2 to TRBJ2-7; D call uncertain. V lost 3 bases, J lost 5 bases, and 11 bases lay in between. CDR3 length: 13 amino acids. Per germline, CDR1 WSHSY and CDR2 SAAADI. The CDR3 spells CASSEPSYHEQYF. The CDR3 DNA reads as TGCGCCAGCAGTGAACCGAGTTACCACGAGCAGTACTTC.

The chain employs TRBV27 and TRBJ2-2, with TRBD1 as a possible D gene (6 bases). Germline lookup yields CDR1 MNHEY and CDR2 SMNVEV (reference sequence). The CDR3 extends over 15 amino acids. Trimming shortened V by 9 bases and J by 0 bases, and 14 bases separated the two germline ends. In DNA form, the CDR3 reads TGTGCCAGTTATCACGGACAGACGAACACCGGGGAGCTGTTTTTT. It is translated as CASYHGQTNTGELFF.

The chain couples TRBV4-1 to TRBJ1-5, with D unclear. Germline CDR1 and CDR2: MGHRA and YSYEKL. This CDR3 comprises 14 residues. Deletions cut 0 bases from V and 7 bases from J, with 10 bases between. CDR3 coding DNA: TGCGCCAGCAGCCAAGATGAAGGGATGCAGCCCCAGCATTTT. Amino acids: CASSQDEGMQPQHF.

The chain couples TRBV28 to TRBJ1-3; D uncertain. Germline CDR1 MDHEN, CDR2 SYDVKM. The CDR3 totals 13 residues. Trimming pared 1 base from V and 4 bases from J, leaving 5 bases between. The CDR3 sequence is CASSLSLGNTIYF. As DNA, the CDR3 is TGTGCCAGCAGTTTATCACTCGGAAACACCATATATTTT.

V and J are TRBV6-6 and TRBJ2-7, with no clear D. In germline, CDR1 is MNHNY, CDR2 SVGAGI (reference sequence). V lost 2 bases and J 2 bases, leaving 13 bases between the germline ends. This CDR3 has 15 residues. The DNA for the CDR3 is TGTGCCAGCAGTTACCTGGACGCTCGAACCTACGAGCAGTACTTC. Translation gives CASSYLDARTYEQYF.

The chain is built from TRBV10-3 and TRBJ2-3; D gene unclear. Germline V CDR1 and CDR2: ENHRY, SYGVKD. The length of the CDR3 is 15 residues. V lost 0 bases to trimming and J lost 2 bases, with 9 bases between them. CDR3 loop: CAISESRRTTDTQYF. CDR3 nucleotide sequence: TGTGCCATCAGTGAGTCCCGACGTACCACAGATACGCAGTATTTT.

The chain joins TRBV27 to TRBJ2-7; a possible D gene is TRBD1 (5 bases). Trimming left V 9 bases short and J 3 bases short, with 18 bases between. This CDR3 comprises 14 residues. The germline V gene encodes CDR1 MNHEY and CDR2 SMNVEV (reference sequence). The CDR3 sequence: CARTPLGHHYEQYF. The CDR3 coding sequence is TGTGCCAGGACCCCCCTCGGACATCACTACGAGCAGTACTTC.

The CDR3 nucleotides are TGTGCCAGCAGCGCCTTCCCGAACACTGAAGCTTTCTTT. Protein product: CASSAFPNTEAFF. The chain recombines TRBV14 with TRBJ1-1; no clear D. Germline V gene data show CDR1 as SGHDN and CDR2 as FVKESK. The CDR3 spans 13 residues. V lost 5 bases, J lost 1 base, and 8 bases lay in between.

The chain has TRBV6-5 and TRBJ1-2, with D perhaps TRBD1 (6 bases). V was shortened by 0 bases and J by 4 bases, with 9 bases between the two germline ends. Germline V gene lookup returns CDR1 MNHEY and CDR2 SVGAGI. The length of the CDR3 is 14 residues. CDR3 sequence: CASSYSTGIYGYTF. In DNA, the CDR3 is TGTGCCAGCAGTTACTCTACAGGGATCTATGGCTACACCTTC.

V is TRBV6-1 and J is TRBJ2-5; no reliable D call. The germline V gene encodes CDR1 MNHNS and CDR2 SASEGT. The V end was cut by 6 bases, the J end by 5 bases, with 13 bases between. The CDR3 extends over 13 amino acids. CDR3 DNA: TGTGCCAGCAGCGGAATAGGAGCGGAGACCCAGTACTTC. Its translation is CASSGIGAETQYF.

V gene TRBV4-2 combines with J gene TRBJ2-3; 7 bases are a match to TRBD1. Per the germline V gene, CDR1 is LGHNA and CDR2 is YNFKEQ. The length of the CDR3 is 15 residues. V was clipped by 2 bases and J by 2 bases; unmatched bases: 4. The CDR3 DNA reads TGTGCCAGCAGCCAACAGACAGGGAACACAGATACGCAGTATTTT. It encodes CASSQQTGNTDTQYF.

The gene calls are TRBV7-2 and TRBJ2-5; D unresolved. The length of the CDR3 is 15 residues. V was pared by 4 bases and J by 4 bases, with 16 bases between. The V gene's germline CDR1 is SGHTA and CDR2 FQGNSA. The CDR3 DNA reads TGTGCCAGCAGCTCCCTAATAGGCCGCCTAGAGACCCAGTACTTC. Translating it yields CASSSLIGRLETQYF.

This chain joins TRBV6-5 and TRBJ2-1; 8 bases are a match to TRBD2. Germline loops: CDR1 MNHEY, CDR2 SVGAGI. V was pared by 0 bases and J by 8 bases, with 6 bases of the junction left unmatched. The CDR3 runs to 15 residues. The CDR3 is CASSYSGTRRDEQFF. CDR3 DNA: TGTGCCAGCAGTTACTCCGGGACTAGGAGGGATGAGCAGTTCTTC.